The T cell receptor (beta chain) described here comes from a study of blood T cell repertoires in COVID-19. In the study overall: Collection of acute and convalescent COVID-19 samples took place in the United States, Italy and Spain.

Original processing notes: Quantification of nucleated cells was approximated via reference gene primer amplification. Clones were read by immunoSEQ multiplex PCR, and TCRdb kept only the in-frame ones, dropping some. V, J and clone size reflect that table, while D and trimming were determined from the DNA. The repertoire holds hundreds of thousands of clones, with around 90% as singletons. V dropped 0 bases and J dropped 3 bases, with 14 bases sitting between them. This CDR3 comprises 16 residues. From germline, CDR1 is LGHNT and CDR2 FRNRAP. V is TRBV12-5 and J is TRBJ1-2; unclear D gene. The sample was peripheral blood. The sequence derives from a woman aged 18-35 years who had recovered from COVID-19. CDR3 sequence: CASGLVVGVVDYGYTF. In DNA, the CDR3 is TGTGCTAGTGGTTTGGTAGTCGGGGTTGTAGACTATGGCTACACCTTC.